This section outlines one T cell receptor (beta chain) sequence together with its context. The CDR3 end is not reached by the read, which stops 3 residues before it; the germline J gene fills it in. Here immunoSEQ multiplex PCR was the method, and the copy in TCRdb shows in-frame clones only, minus some. This table holds about 23,000 clones. The data are from a study of T cells in women clearing cervical HPV infection. V lost 2 bases to trimming and J lost 1 base, with 10 bases between them. The CDR3 runs 15 residues. Germline V CDR1 and CDR2: WNHNN, SYGVQD (reference sequence). Prevalent HPV16 infections were excluded; only incident single HPV16 infections included.

V gene TRBV10-1 combines with J gene TRBJ2-3; TRBD2 might be the D (7 bases). The sequenced material came from blood buffy coat. The sequence was obtained from a woman between 18 and 70 years old with a cervical HPV16 infection that either progressed to CIN3+ or cleared (not recorded which). The chain's CDR3 is CASSELGGRTDTQYF. The covered CDR3 bases are TGCGCCAGCAGTGAGCTGGGGGGGCGCACAGATACG.